This T cell receptor beta chain was identified during a study of human T cells and chemical hapten exposure. Whole-study context: Yields of TCR per sample differed, chiefly owing to small differences in pooled library volume.

This sample's time point: healthy volunteer bleed at 6 weeks. Before extraction, the whole blood was not fractionated, and total RNA was taken from it. Study-level findings and limits: No change in TCRs above 1 in 1000 frequency was produced by DPC sensitization.

Per germline, CDR1 GTSNPN and CDR2 SVGIG (reference sequence). The V and J ends lost 2 bases and 3 bases, in that order; junction bases with no gene match: 4. The CDR3 contains 14 residues. This clonotype was seen ten or more times. The antigen is undetermined. As the library was built, unique molecular identifiers were attached to individual cDNA molecules. Authors' data handling: A typical sample had some 87,000 TCRs, with about 23,224 to 690,600 overall. One entry per CDR3 protein results from TCRdb running MiXCR on the RACE reads. TCRdb assigned the V and J calls; the authors' analysis was not used. The table lists 60,000 to 80,000 distinct CDR3 sequences, approximately 6.2% of them singletons, with 3% to 4% in the top ten.

The source of this sequence is a female donor in good health. Some clones in this sample may be carry-over from other donors' samples. V usage is TRBV30 and J usage is TRBJ2-3; 8 positions match TRBD2. The sequencing sample was made of whole blood. As DNA, the CDR3 is TGTGCCTGGAGTAGCGGGAGAGAAACAGATACGCAGTATTTT. Protein: CAWSSGRETDTQYF.